These 16 T cell receptor beta chains share one sample of origin, sequenced in a study of graft-versus-host responses after intestinal transplantation. Repertoires were generated with immunoSEQ multiplex PCR, while TCRdb's copy carries only in-frame clones and drops some. The sample yields just under 65,000 clones, around 90% seen once. Intraepithelial lymphocytes and lamina propria lymphocytes were released through processing of graft tissue. The sequences come from ileum tissue, collected around 350 days after transplant. Every receptor here comes from a human patient who received an intestinal transplant, so some T cells may come from the graft donor.

This clone occurred once. V and J are TRBV6-1 and TRBJ1-5; TRBD1 matches 9 bases. The germline V gene has CDR1 MNHNS and CDR2 SASEGT. Trimming at V came to 6 bases and at J to 3 bases, leaving 3 bases not matched to a gene. This CDR3 contains 14 residues. The CDR3 spells CASRTGGNNQPQHF. Written as DNA, the CDR3 is TGTGCCAGCAGGACAGGGGGAAACAATCAGCCCCAGCATTTT.

The chain combines TRBV5-1 with TRBJ2-1, with unresolved D. The CDR3 is 13 residues long. With 0 bases removed from V and 6 bases from J, the gap between germline ends came to 7 bases. In germline, CDR1 is SGHRS, CDR2 YFSETQ. The CDR3 region is CASSLGLPNEQFF. CDR3 DNA sequence: TGCGCCAGCAGCTTGGGGCTCCCCAATGAGCAGTTCTTC.

The chain is built from TRBV4-3 and TRBJ2-7, with 7 positions matching TRBD1. Germline values: CDR1 LGHNA, CDR2 YSLEER. This CDR3 has 13 amino acids. The J segment lost 3 bases and the V segment lost 3 bases, leaving 2 bases of the junction unmatched. CDR3 bases: TGCGCCAGCAGCCAGCCAGGGGGCTACGAGCAGTACTTC. Protein sequence: CASSQPGGYEQYF.

V gene TRBV9 combines with J gene TRBJ1-2, with D possibly being TRBD1 (5 bases). V was shortened by 0 bases and J by 7 bases, with 19 bases between the two germline ends. The CDR3 covers 16 residues. Per the germline V gene, CDR1 is SGDLS and CDR2 is YYNGEE. CDR3 amino acids: CASSVARGRDEFGYTF. CDR3 coding DNA: TGTGCCAGCAGCGTAGCCCGGGGGAGGGATGAATTTGGCTACACCTTC.

The chain combines TRBV18 with TRBJ2-2; D call uncertain. This CDR3 region has 14 residues. Per the germline V gene, CDR1 is KGHSH and CDR2 is LQKENI. Trimming cost V 6 bases and J 1 base, with 9 bases left between them. The CDR3 sequence: CASSFDRNTGELFF. The CDR3 DNA sequence: TGTGCCAGCTCGTTCGACCGGAACACCGGGGAGCTGTTTTTT.

This chain joins TRBV28 and TRBJ1-5; D might be TRBD1 (5 bases). The CDR3 length is 16 residues. With 3 bases removed from V and 4 bases from J, the gap between germline ends came to 16 bases. Germline CDR1 MDHEN, CDR2 SYDVKM. The CDR3 sequence: CASSFRGSGVNQPQHF. CDR3 sequence (DNA): TGTGCCAGCAGTTTCCGGGGCAGTGGGGTTAATCAGCCCCAGCATTTT.

The V gene is TRBV11-2, the J gene TRBJ1-1; TRBD1 matches at 8 bases. The trim removed 5 bases at V and 5 bases at J, leaving 13 bases unmatched. Germline CDR1 is SGHAT and CDR2 is FQNNGV. This CDR3 contains 16 residues. CDR3 DNA: TGTGCCAGCAGCCGACGAACAGGGGGGGGATGGACTGAAGCTTTCTTT. It encodes CASSRRTGGGWTEAFF.

CDR3 protein: CASSQMDEQFF. The CDR3 DNA reads TGTGCCAGCAGCCAGATGGATGAGCAGTTCTTC. The chain recombines TRBV14 with TRBJ2-1; D not certain. CDR1 is SGHDN, CDR2 FVKESK, per germline. The CDR3 extends over 11 amino acids. Trimming took 3 bases from V and 8 from J, leaving 5 bases between them.

The V call is TRBV2, the J call TRBJ2-2; D possibly corresponds to TRBD2 (5 bases). The CDR3 covers 13 residues. Germline V CDR1 and CDR2: SNHLY, FYNNEI. V gave up 1 base and J gave up 8 bases, with 8 bases separating them. CDR3 in DNA: TGTGCCAGCAGTGAAGTGGGAGAAGGGGAGCTGTTTTTT. Its translation: CASSEVGEGELFF.

The chain joins TRBV6-5 to TRBJ2-3; 7 nucleotides match TRBD1. Unmatched junction bases numbered 6, after V lost 0 bases and J lost 3 bases. There are 16 residues in the CDR3. CDR1 is MNHEY and CDR2 is SVGAGI in the germline V gene. The CDR3 here is CASSYSPTGRTDTQYF. The CDR3 bases are TGTGCCAGCAGTTACTCACCGACAGGGCGGACAGATACGCAGTATTTT.

CDR3 nucleotides: TGTGCCAGCAGTCGGGACACTGCTAACTATGGCTACACCTTC. This sequence encodes CASSRDTANYGYTF. This chain uses TRBV6-5 with TRBJ1-2; D may be TRBD1 (6 bases). Deletions cut 5 bases from V and 0 bases from J, with 10 bases between. This CDR3 has 14 residues. Germline V gives CDR1 MNHEY, CDR2 SVGAGI.

As for this clone: The identical CDR3 is also encoded by other nucleotide sequences in the sample. CDR3 DNA sequence: TGTGCCAGCAGTTTGGTGGGCTACGAGCAGTACTTC. Translated, it gives CASSLVGYEQYF. J is TRBJ2-7 and V is TRBV28; no clear D. The CDR3 has 12 amino acids. Trimming pared 3 bases from V and 3 bases from J, leaving 6 bases between. Germline CDR1 reads MDHEN; CDR2 reads SYDVKM.

The chain has TRBV4-2 and TRBJ2-7, with unresolved D. The germline gives CDR1 LGHNA, CDR2 YNFKEQ. The CDR3 sequence is 13 residues long. V was clipped by 2 bases and J by 0 bases, with 5 bases between them. CDR3 amino acids: CASSQRSSYEQYF. Written as DNA, the CDR3 is TGTGCCAGCAGCCAAAGGAGCTCCTACGAGCAGTACTTC.

This clone occurred once. J is TRBJ2-3 and V is TRBV6-5, with D possibly TRBD2 on 6 matching bases. Trimming removed 5 bases from V and 7 bases from J, with 16 bases in between. Per germline, CDR1 MNHEY and CDR2 SVGAGI. This CDR3 region has 14 residues. The CDR3 bases are TGTGCCAGCAGTCTCTCCGGAGGGGCAAATACGCAGTATTTT. This sequence encodes CASSLSGGANTQYF.

The chain employs TRBV27 and TRBJ2-7; 7 bases are shared with TRBD2. This CDR3 contains 14 residues. Per the germline V gene, CDR1 is MNHEY and CDR2 is SMNVEV (reference sequence). The J segment lost 6 bases and the V segment lost 5 bases, leaving 10 bases of the junction unmatched. In DNA, the CDR3 is TGTGCCAGCAGTCCCGAGCGGGAATCCCTCGAGCAGTACTTC. Residues: CASSPERESLEQYF.

The chain employs TRBV6-5 and TRBJ2-3; 11 bases are a match to TRBD2. Germline V gene lookup returns CDR1 MNHEY and CDR2 SVGAGI. The CDR3 contains 15 residues. The J segment lost 4 bases and the V segment lost 5 bases, leaving 5 bases of the junction unmatched. CDR3 DNA sequence: TGTGCCAGCAGTCCCGCGACTAGCGGGGCAGATACGCAGTATTTT. This sequence encodes CASSPATSGADTQYF.